This T cell receptor (beta chain) derives from a study of lymphopenia after photon versus proton radiotherapy. Libraries were prepared by immunoSEQ multiplex PCR; TCRdb keeps only in-frame clonotypes and omits some of them. The table records some 20,000 clones, about nine tenths of them present only once. The germline V gene encodes CDR1 SGHAT and CDR2 FQNNGV. The CDR3 totals 14 residues. Trimming cost V 3 bases and J 4 bases; bases outside gene matches: 3. The V gene is TRBV11-2, the J gene TRBJ2-7, with 10 bases aligning to TRBD1. This clonotype was sampled from a man between 60 and 75 years old with pancreatic cancer. Sequences were derived from peripheral blood, sampled from a patient treated with photon-based radiotherapy. CDR3 nucleotides: TGTGCCAGCAGCTTTGGACAGGGGGTTTACGAGCAGTACTTC. This gives the protein CASSFGQGVYEQYF. The full variable domain, completed using reference TRBV11-2 and TRBJ2-7, is EAGVAQSPRYKIIEKRQSVAFWCNPISGHATLYWYQQILGQGPKLLIQFQNNGVVDDSQLPKDRFSAERLKGVDSTLKIQPAKLEDSAVYLCASSFGQGVYEQYFGPGTRLTVT.